This paragraph covers one T cell receptor beta chain sequence. This clone showed up just once. What this receptor recognizes is not known. No quality values exist for individual bases; no much larger clone is one base distant. The data are from a study of blood T cell repertoires in COVID-19 (dated by TCRdb to 2020 to 2022). A note on the overall study: Samples covering the acute and convalescent phases of COVID-19 were provided by collaborators in the United States, Italy and Spain. The material from the prospective study consisted of cDNA or gDNA derived from T cells, B-cell-depleted T cells, or PBMCs. Deeply sampled blood TCRbeta repertoires from subjects exposed to, actively infected with, or recovered from COVID-19 were included in the dataset. The repertoires were released in a freely available public database intended as a resource for research on the immune response to SARS-CoV-2. The samples were drawn from the first 160 participants of the ongoing ImmuneRACE study and from 1,200 or so subjects provided by 6 global collaborators. A de-identified subject ID, COVID-19 status, age in years and sex were almost always included in the sample metadata. Where HLA class I and class II types were available, the types were taken from metadata supplied by the sample provider, not from assay-based typing. What the authors observed across the whole study: Clinical and demographic metadata were provided uncurated, with the amount varying by source and participant.

TCRbeta CDR3 regions were amplified from genomic DNA by means of the immunoSEQ Assay, a bias-controlled multiplex PCR. As for how the authors treated the data: Within the assay, amplification of reference gene primers was used to estimate how many nucleated cells each sample contained. To quantify the absolute abundance of each unique TCRbeta CDR3 rearrangement, sequence reads were collapsed and filtered. For each sample, productive Simpson clonality was calculated as the square root of Simpson's diversity index across productive rearrangements. TCRdb holds this immuneACCESS table with in-frame rearrangements only. Some clones are missing; in checked studies, unresolved V genes explain under half, and the rest has no known cause. That table furnishes V, J and clone size, whereas the DNA furnished D and trimming. This sample comprises almost 400,000 clones, approximately 88% of them detected only once. Approximately 1% of the sample rests with the top ten.

Enrolling through a virtual design, the prospective study's participants ranged in age from roughly 18 to 89 years and lived across roughly 23 United States geographic areas. In the prospective study, participants were assigned to cohorts based on the clinical history participants reported in a screening survey and a study questionnaire. In the prospective study, whole blood, serum and a nasopharyngeal or oropharyngeal swab were collected from each participant by mobile phlebotomists. Additional blood draws and questionnaires over an approximately two-month period could optionally be provided by prospective study participants. Before DNA extraction, prospective study blood samples were shipped either frozen or at room temperature. V gives up 1 base and J gives up 0 bases, and the segment between their germline ends measures 9 bases. Spanning cysteine to phenylalanine, the CDR3 consists of 15 amino acids. The retained sequence is limited to the CDR3, 45 bases, with the frame set at the first base. The CDR1 and CDR2 encoded by the germline V gene are MGHRA and YSYEKL.

The chain is encoded by TRBV4-1 joined to TRBJ2-5; the D region possibly corresponds to TRBD1 (5 bases align). The receptor comes from a woman under 40 with acute COVID-19. Sequenced material: PBMCs or T cells enriched from blood (not recorded which). At the DNA level, the sequence is TGCGCCAGCAGCCAAGGACAGACAGACCAAGAGACCCAGTACTTC. Its protein product is CASSQGQTDQETQYF.